One and the same sample provided the 2 T cell receptor beta chains below, sequenced in a study of T cell responses to AZD1222 COVID-19 vaccine. The repertoire was sequenced with immunoSEQ multiplex PCR; TCRdb's copy has only in-frame clones and lacks some. The table lists about 56,000 clones, 70% to 90% of them singletons. The sequencing used peripheral blood, collected on day 0 of AZD1222 vaccination. The receptors shown here come from an adult in good health.

The chain links TRBV3-1 (or the pseudogene TRBV3-2) to TRBJ1-6; TRBD1 is a possible D gene (5 bases). This CDR3 is built from 15 residues. Germline V gene sequence: CDR1 LGHDT, CDR2 YNNKEL (reference sequence). Trimming removed 4 bases from V and 8 bases from J, with 15 bases in between. The CDR3 sequence: CASSPSVEGYSPLHF. CDR3 DNA: TGTGCCAGCAGCCCCTCGGTGGAGGGGTATTCACCCCTCCACTTT.

This clone was seen once. V usage is TRBV24-1 and J usage is TRBJ2-5, with TRBD1 matching 7 bases. This CDR3 region has 15 residues. Unmatched junction bases numbered 9, after V lost 4 bases and J lost 5 bases. CDR1 and CDR2 (germline): KGHDR, SFDVKD. CDR3 sequence (DNA): TGTGCCACCAGTGACCCCGGGAAGGGGGCGGAGACCCAGTACTTC. As protein: CATSDPGKGAETQYF.